This TCR beta chain was documented in a study of siplizumab effects on memory and regulatory T cells. Points from the study as a whole: Naive T cells appeared more varied than memory cells and looked like key alloresponse contributors.

Per sample, the assay covered 90,000 to 100,000 TCR templates. Sequencing used immunoSEQ multiplex PCR; TCRdb keeps in-frame clones, though not all of them. The table lists approximately 120,000 clones, 92% of them singletons, with about 0.75% in the top ten. Turning to this clone: Its antigen is unknown.

The source material was Tregs sorted from blood. This TCR came from a human donor in good health.

CDR3 amino acids: CASSSSRGQSYEQYF. The DNA of the CDR3 is TGCGCCAGCAGCTCCTCTAGGGGACAGTCCTACGAGCAGTACTTC. The gene calls are TRBV5-1 and TRBJ2-7; 7 bases agree with TRBD1. V trimming: 3 bases; J trimming: 1 base; junction bases outside the gene matches: 7. The CDR3 spans 15 residues. Per germline, CDR1 SGHRS and CDR2 YFSETQ.